Detailed here is one T cell receptor (beta chain). Sequenced by immunoSEQ multiplex PCR; TCRdb stores in-frame clones only, minus some. The sample includes about 160,000 clones, 82% of them seen just once. This CDR3 comprises 16 residues. The V gene lost 3 bases and the J gene lost 10 bases, with 19 bases spanning the gap. Looked up from germline, CDR1 is MNHNS and CDR2 is SASEGT. The sample originates from a study of blood T cell repertoires in COVID-19. Turning to the study itself: Spain, Italy and the United States supplied samples that represented acute and convalescent COVID-19. From T cells, B-cell-depleted T cells, or PBMCs came the material, which was cDNA or gDNA.

This TCR was recovered from a human donor with acute or convalescent COVID-19. The donor label of this sample is uncertain. The sample taken for sequencing was peripheral blood. This chain uses TRBV6-1 with TRBJ1-6; no definite D call. The CDR3 loop reads CASSELRGSGTSPLHF. CDR3 sequence (DNA): TGTGCCAGCAGTGAGCTACGGGGAAGCGGAACCTCACCCCTCCACTTT.